The rows below give T cell receptor beta chains drawn from one sample of a study of T-cell reconstitution after alpha-beta-depleted transplantation in children. TCRdb re-analysed the PCR reads in MiXCR, keeping a single row per CDR3 protein. The sample has some 830,000 distinct CDR3 sequences; roughly 15% are singletons. Specimen: PBMCs, mostly from graft donor cells, collected 360 days after TCRalphabeta/CD19-depleted stem cell transplant. The source is a male patient younger than 18 who had a stem cell transplant for acute lymphoblastic leukemia, so the T cells may come from the graft donor. CDR3s include the opening cysteine and the closing phenylalanine or tryptophan. D genes are given only for firm matches. Not every row has a clone size; where given, it reads once, few, many or a size class.

TRBV7-8	many	.	TRBJ2-1	CASSPGGGGLIYNEQFF	TGTGCCAGCAGCCCAGGTGGAGGGGGCCTCATTTACAATGAGCAGTTCTTC
TRBV29-1	.	.	TRBJ2-7	CSSSGGGEQYF	TGCAGCTCGTCCGGGGGCGGCGAGCAGTACTTC
TRBV9	.	.	TRBJ2-7	CASSVAAVSYEQYF	TGTGCCAGCAGCGTAGCTGCGGTTTCCTACGAGCAGTACTTC
TRBV20-1	few	.	TRBJ2-7	CSGGRRGAEQYF	TGCAGTGGGGGCCGGAGAGGGGCCGAGCAGTACTTC
TRBV5-1	few	TRBD1	TRBJ1-2	CASSSYRDRDGYTF	TGCGCCAGCAGCTCATACCGGGACAGGGACGGCTACACCTTC
TRBV4-1	.	.	TRBJ2-3	CASSQGPGRAANTDTQYF	TGCGCCAGCAGCCAAGGCCCCGGGCGAGCGGCTAACACAGATACGCAGTATTTT
TRBV4-1	few	TRBD2	TRBJ2-1	CASSQEGRGLAGTYNEQFF	TGCGCCAGCAGCCAAGAGGGGAGGGGCCTAGCGGGGACCTACAATGAGCAGTTCTTC
TRBV12-3/TRBV12-4	.	.	TRBJ2-2	CASRTRAGEELFF	TGTGCCAGCCGTACGCGGGCCGGGGAGGAGCTGTTTTTT
TRBV9	few	.	TRBJ1-2	CASSVGILDYGYTF	TGTGCCAGCAGCGTAGGGATTTTGGACTATGGCTACACCTTC
TRBV18	few	.	TRBJ2-5	CASSPGTGLQETQYF	TGTGCCAGCTCACCGGGAACAGGGTTGCAAGAGACCCAGTACTTC